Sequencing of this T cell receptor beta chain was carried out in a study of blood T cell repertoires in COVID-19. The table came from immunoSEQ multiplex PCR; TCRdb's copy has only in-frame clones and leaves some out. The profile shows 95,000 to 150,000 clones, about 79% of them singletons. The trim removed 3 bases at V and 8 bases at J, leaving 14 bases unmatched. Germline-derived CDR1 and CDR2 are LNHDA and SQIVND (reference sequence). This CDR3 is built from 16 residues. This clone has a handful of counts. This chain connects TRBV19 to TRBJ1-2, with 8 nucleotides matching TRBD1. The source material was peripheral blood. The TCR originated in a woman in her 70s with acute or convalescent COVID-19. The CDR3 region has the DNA TGTGCCAGTAGTATGCCCCGGACAGGGCTCTCGGGGGGCTACACCTTC. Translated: CASSMPRTGLSGGYTF.